Reported below is one TCR beta chain. This clonotype has ten or more counts. This receptor's antigen is unknown. No much larger clonotype is one base removed from it; base qualities were not supplied. This sample was included in a study of regulatory T cells in long-lasting Graves disease (dated by TCRdb to 2020 to 2022). Regarding the research as a whole: Newly diagnosed Graves' disease patients had taken antithyroid drugs for less than 3 months. Peripheral blood TCR sequencing and RNA sequencing compared persistent Graves' disease patients with newly diagnosed Graves' disease patients. The study was conducted in China and was registered as a clinical trial. A total of 35 or so samples were covered by TCR sequencing, comprising some 13 persistent and roughly 20 newly diagnosed Graves' disease patients.

V gives up 5 bases and J gives up 6 bases, and the segment between their germline ends measures 11 bases. The CDR3, from cysteine to phenylalanine, totals 14 residues. Only the CDR3 portion is preserved as DNA: 42 bases, with reading frame beginning at the first base. As encoded in the germline V gene, CDR1 is MDHEN while CDR2 is SYDVKM. Broader findings and caveats from the paper: Persistent disease showed preferential use of TRBV28, TRBJ1-2 and TRBJ2-5, whereas newly diagnosed disease favored TRBV20-1 and TRBJ2-1. The study examined only peripheral blood because the primary lesion, thyroid tissue, could not be accessed. The authors noted that the small sample size was a limitation that may lower accuracy. Sequencing and analysis were limited to the TCR beta chain. More public clonotypes were shared among persistent patients (roughly 3,000) than among newly diagnosed patients (roughly 1,000). Compared with newly diagnosed patients, persistent Graves' disease patients had lower TCR Shannon entropy and fewer highly expanded clones, which suggests clonal expansion.

Libraries were made using multiplex PCR. TCRdb names Illumina HiSeq 4000 as the instrument used. CDR3 regions were amplified by Arm-PCR with iRepertoire HTBI primers to construct TCR beta libraries. Gel purification was performed on PCR products prior to sequencing. The study's own analysis went as follows. A total of 62 TRBV and some 15 TRBJ segments were identified across samples and were used for gene usage analysis of CDR3 amino acid clonotypes. COPE and FqMerger were used to merge filtered high-quality paired reads into contigs. BLAST was used to align contigs to IMGT TRBV, TRBD and TRBJ reference genes, and CDR3 was defined according to IMGT. Any clonotype with a frequency above 0.1% was classified as a highly expanded clone. Repertoire diversity was measured by Shannon entropy, and V-J evenness by the Gini coefficient. Clonotypes shared by more than one individual were considered public. TCRdb itself trimmed the public reads at Q25 with fastp, ran MiXCR and retained productive beta chains. Rows matching on CDR3 protein sequence are summarized as one entry with the most common DNA and genes. V and J calls and clone size were set by TCRdb, not the authors. The table for this sample lists about 440,000 distinct CDR3 sequences; less than 20% of them were counted only once. Of the sample, around a tenth falls within the top ten clones.

Interpreted using the paper, the time point label stands for: newly diagnosed GD, antithyroid drugs for less than 3 months. RNA was extracted from PBMCs in TRIzol for both TCR sequencing and RNA sequencing. The diagnosis of Graves' disease followed American Thyroid Association guidelines. The patients came from an endocrinology department in Xi'an, China. From each patient, around 9 milliliters of peripheral blood was collected into an EDTA anticoagulant tube. Ficoll Paque Plus density gradient separation was used to isolate PBMCs, and no additional T cell sorting was done. An Agilent 2100 Bioanalyzer and agarose gel were used to check RNA quality, while a NanoDrop 2000 measured RNA concentration. These data also featured in a second study, about T cells in Graves' hyperthyroidism and ophthalmopathy. Per that second paper: Stable Graves' hyperthyroidism was defined as the absence of progression to ophthalmopathy over 18 months of follow-up. The hyperthyroidism patients were between 18 and 65 years old and newly diagnosed, with a disease duration of less than 2 months. The study excluded patients with uncontrolled infections, other autoimmune diseases, pregnancy or lactation. Diagnoses were based on clinical symptoms, serum thyroxine and TRAb, thyroid ultrasound and orbital computed tomography. A first-round RT-PCR of the TCR CDR3 used the HTBI primer set with the Qiagen OneStep RT-PCR kit. Most expanded thyroid clonotypes (frequency above 0.001) were also detected in blood, suggesting blood repertoires may reflect thyroid immune responses. Ophthalmopathy was separated from stable hyperthyroidism by a 13 V-J signature model, with around 90% sensitivity and about 81% specificity obtained in cross-validation and 80%/75% obtained in testing. In validation, the model predicted progression to ophthalmopathy a median of approximately 6.6 months before onset, with over 55% sensitivity and nearly 75% specificity. To identify TCR V-J signatures that set the groups apart, the researchers used a discovery cohort of 90 to 100 patients, made up of roughly 45 with Graves' ophthalmopathy and 57 with stable Graves' hyperthyroidism. Whether ophthalmopathy could be predicted prospectively was tested in an independent validation cohort made up of under 20 hyperthyroidism patients plus 17 patients who later progressed to ophthalmopathy. The 75 to 100 discovery patients were divided at random into training and test sets in a 7:3 ratio. Thyroid tissue and blood T-cell repertoires from several Graves' hyperthyroidism patients were also compared in the study. After blood sampling, hyperthyroidism patients were treated with methimazole at a starting dose of 30 mg daily, and ophthalmopathy patients were treated with high-dose intravenous methylprednisolone. Libraries were constructed in a second round of multiplex PCR, after which size selection and purification were carried out. Paired-end sequencing of the libraries was performed with 100 bp reads on an Illumina HiSeq2000. SOAPnuke was used to process the raw data, throwing out any read that contained adapters or uncalled bases, had a mean Phred below 15, or lacked an exact constant-primer or identifier match. High-quality paired reads were merged using COPE v1.2.5, and each unique nucleotide sequence was defined as a clonotype. MiTCR v1.1 was used to align clonotypes to the IMGT TRBV, TRBD and TRBJ reference segments. The analysis included only V-J combinations with a frequency above 0.0001, which together covered around 99% of the repertoires. A TCS score was defined as the ratio of F50 (clonal expansion) to E x V (chaos), with BLOSUM62-based TCRdist applied between CDR3 peptides within each V-J. Welch's t-statistics and random forest reduced 500 to 550 V-J features to 13, which were used in a naive Bayes classifier (R e1071). No statistical method was used to fix the sample size in advance, and group allocation was not hidden from the investigators. The paper reports TCR Vbeta CDR3 sequencing of 130 to 150 peripheral blood samples: under 45 ophthalmopathy, about 75 hyperthyroidism and approximately 17 progressor patients.

Here the sequenced sample was peripheral blood mononuclear cells (PBMCs), taken at new diagnosis, from a patient treated with antithyroid drugs. This chain joins TRBV28 to TRBJ1-6; the D segment cannot be called with confidence. This TCR came from a woman between 25 and 40 years old with Graves disease. Donor details come from another sample of the same person, matched by shared clones. For the CDR3, the sequence is CASSPRRINSPLHF. The DNA reads as follows: TGTGCCAGCAGTCCGAGGCGGATTAATTCACCCCTCCACTTT.